Each of the 25 T cell receptor beta chains below was sequenced from the same sample in a study of Ad26.COV2.S vaccination and SARS-CoV-2 variants. Some clones are missing from TCRdb's copy, which holds only in-frame ones; the method was immunoSEQ multiplex PCR. The table has roughly 380,000 clones, 90% to 95% seen once. The sample consisted of peripheral blood, taken after recovery from COVID-19. The source of these receptors is a human donor who had recovered from COVID-19.

As to this clone: Other DNA sequences in this sample translate to the same CDR3. V and J are TRBV18 and TRBJ2-5; 7 bases map to TRBD1. This CDR3 is 13 amino acids long. Germline V gene sequence: CDR1 KGHSH, CDR2 LQKENI. With 6 bases clipped from V and 3 bases from J, the junction kept 4 bases outside the gene matches. CDR3 loop: CASSPDREETQYF. The DNA for the CDR3 is TGTGCCAGCTCGCCTGACAGGGAAGAGACCCAGTACTTC.

The rearrangement joins TRBV29-1 to TRBJ1-1, with TRBD1 matching 10 bases. Germline V gives CDR1 SQVTM, CDR2 ANQGSEA. Losses at the gene ends were 4 bases for V and 0 bases for J; bases not matched to a gene: 14. There are 18 residues in the CDR3. The CDR3, as DNA: TGCAGCGTTGCTCCGGGACAGGGGTTTCAGTGGATGAACACTGAAGCTTTCTTT. The encoded protein is CSVAPGQGFQWMNTEAFF.

With respect to this clone: In the same sample, other DNA sequences code for this CDR3. This chain connects TRBV11-3 to TRBJ2-2, with D uncertain. The CDR3 is 12 residues long. Germline assignment: CDR1 SGHNT and CDR2 YENEEA. V dropped 6 bases and J dropped 5 bases, with 7 bases sitting between them. CDR3 in amino acids: CASSSGTGELFF. Here the CDR3 DNA reads TGTGCCAGCAGTTCCGGGACCGGGGAGCTGTTTTTT.

The V call is TRBV20-1, the J call TRBJ2-1; 8 positions match TRBD2. The CDR3 totals 14 residues. The V gene's germline CDR1 is DFQATT and CDR2 SNEGSKA (reference sequence). Trimming at V came to 3 bases and at J to 7 bases, leaving 8 bases not matched to a gene. The CDR3 sequence is CSASFGTSMNEQFF. The CDR3 DNA sequence: TGCAGTGCTAGTTTCGGGACTAGTATGAATGAGCAGTTCTTC.

The rearrangement links TRBV4-1 to TRBJ1-1; D call uncertain. V gave up 4 bases and J gave up 5 bases, with 14 bases separating them. Germline CDR1 reads MGHRA; CDR2 reads YSYEKL. There are 14 residues in the CDR3. CDR3 sequence: CASSPRAKETEAFF. In nucleotides, the CDR3 is TGCGCCAGCAGCCCTAGAGCAAAGGAAACTGAAGCTTTCTTT.

The gene calls are TRBV5-6 and TRBJ1-1, with 7 bases lining up with TRBD1. The CDR3 length is 15 residues. V trimming: 2 bases; J trimming: 11 bases; junction bases outside the gene matches: 15. Germline V gene data show CDR1 as SGHDT and CDR2 as YYEEEE. CDR3 DNA: TGTGCCAGCAGCTTAGCCCCGGGACAGTGGCTGCCCGCTTTCTTT. It encodes CASSLAPGQWLPAFF.

This rearrangement joins TRBV10-2 to TRBJ1-5, with a possible D match to TRBD1 (5 bases). The CDR3 spans 16 residues. V was cut by 1 base and J by 2 bases, with 12 bases left in between. Germline V gene data show CDR1 as WSHSY and CDR2 as SAAADI. This CDR3 reads CASSEWAGPGNQPQHF. Here the CDR3 DNA reads TGCGCCAGCAGTGAGTGGGCGGGGCCGGGCAATCAGCCCCAGCATTTT.

The rearrangement joins TRBV7-8 to TRBJ2-7; D possibly corresponds to TRBD1 (6 bases). The V end was cut by 8 bases, the J end by 0 bases, with 20 bases between. Germline V gene lookup returns CDR1 SGHVS and CDR2 FQNEAQ. CDR3 size: 16 residues. The CDR3 sequence is CASDKRQDPSSYEQYF. The CDR3 DNA is TGTGCCAGCGATAAACGACAGGACCCGAGCTCCTACGAGCAGTACTTC. Full variable domain (remainder filled in from reference TRBV7-8 and TRBJ2-7): GAGVSQSPRYKVAKRGQDVALRCDPISGHVSLFWYQQALGQGPEFLTYFQNEAQLDKSGLPSDRFFAERPEGSVSTLKIQRTQQEDSAVYLCASDKRQDPSSYEQYFGPGTRLTVT.

The chain links TRBV7-9 to TRBJ2-7; D remains ambiguous. V gave up 4 bases and J gave up 5 bases, with 6 bases separating them. CDR1 SEHNR and CDR2 FQNEAQ come from the germline V gene (reference sequence). The CDR3 has 11 residues. Written as DNA, the CDR3 is TGTGCCAGCAGCTCCACTAACGAGCAGTACTTC. This codes for CASSSTNEQYF.

This clone showed up just once. This chain uses TRBV19 with TRBJ1-2; 7 nucleotides match TRBD1. The V and J ends lost 7 bases and 4 bases, in that order; junction bases with no gene match: 12. This CDR3 is built from 15 residues. Germline lookup yields CDR1 LNHDA and CDR2 SQIVND (reference sequence). CDR3 DNA: TGTGCCAGTAATCATAGGGGAGGGGGCGGCTATGGCTACACCTTC. This sequence encodes CASNHRGGGGYGYTF.

The J gene is TRBJ1-2, the V gene TRBV28; the D is unclear. Germline V gives CDR1 MDHEN, CDR2 SYDVKM. The CDR3 extends over 15 amino acids. V lost 1 base to trimming and J lost 6 bases, with 15 bases between them. Here the CDR3 reads CASSLFGRDGNGYTF. In DNA, the CDR3 is TGTGCCAGCAGTTTATTTGGCAGAGACGGAAATGGCTACACCTTC.

V gene TRBV10-3 combines with J gene TRBJ2-3; D might be TRBD2 (6 bases). Germline loops: CDR1 ENHRY, CDR2 SYGVKD. The CDR3 spans 15 residues. V lost 5 bases to trimming and J lost 2 bases, with 14 bases between them. The CDR3 sequence: CAISLAPEPTDTQYF. CDR3 nucleotides: TGTGCCATCAGTCTAGCGCCCGAACCCACAGATACGCAGTATTTT.

In this sample, this clone turned up once. Other DNA variants within this sample encode the same CDR3. This rearrangement joins TRBV5-5 to TRBJ1-5; D uncertain. V shed 0 bases and J shed 0 bases, with 7 bases lying between them. Germline V lookup: CDR1 SGHKS, CDR2 YYEKEE (reference sequence). This CDR3 region has 15 residues. The CDR3 spells CASSLDSYSNQPQHF. In nucleotides, the CDR3 is TGTGCCAGCAGCTTGGACAGCTATAGCAATCAGCCCCAGCATTTT.

The gene calls are TRBV9 and TRBJ2-7; tentative D call: TRBD1 (6 bases). The germline gives CDR1 SGDLS, CDR2 YYNGEE. With 0 bases removed from V and 7 bases from J, the gap between germline ends came to 17 bases. The CDR3 runs to 15 residues. In DNA, the CDR3 is TGTGCCAGCAGCGTAGCGGCCAGGGGAAGTGAGGAGCAGTACTTC. This codes for CASSVAARGSEEQYF.

The chain joins TRBV27 to TRBJ2-7; 9 bases are shared with TRBD1. CDR1 MNHEY and CDR2 SMNVEV come from the germline V gene (reference sequence). V was clipped by 2 bases and J by 3 bases; unmatched bases: 2. This CDR3 is built from 14 residues. Here the CDR3 DNA reads TGTGCCAGCAGTTTAAGACAGGGGGGCTACGAGCAGTACTTC. Protein product: CASSLRQGGYEQYF.

Comments on this clone: The same CDR3 arises from other DNA sequences in this sample as well. The CDR3 sequence is CASSVGGGPANYGYTF. Written as DNA, the CDR3 is TGTGCCAGCAGCGTAGGTGGGGGGCCGGCTAACTATGGCTACACCTTC. The genes are TRBV9 and TRBJ1-2; D possibly corresponds to TRBD1 (6 bases). Germline CDR1 is SGDLS and CDR2 is YYNGEE. Trimming took 0 bases from V and 0 from J, leaving 12 bases between them. This CDR3 comprises 16 residues.

The V gene is TRBV6-5, the J gene TRBJ1-6; D is ambiguous. The V end was cut by 4 bases, the J end by 9 bases, with 7 bases between. This CDR3 contains 12 residues. Germline V gene data show CDR1 as MNHEY and CDR2 as SVGAGI. CDR3 coding DNA: TGTGCCAGCAGTTCCGATCTTTCACCCCTCCACTTT. Amino acids: CASSSDLSPLHF.

J is TRBJ2-3 and V is TRBV6-5; no reliable D call. This CDR3 comprises 10 residues. Looked up from germline, CDR1 is MNHEY and CDR2 is SVGAGI. Trimming removed 6 bases at V and 7 bases at J, with 5 bases between. As DNA, the CDR3 is TGTGCCAGCAGCATAAATACGCAGTATTTT. Amino acid sequence: CASSINTQYF.

The chain is built from TRBV11-2 and TRBJ2-2; D is undetermined. The CDR3 extends over 12 amino acids. CDR1 and CDR2 (germline): SGHAT, FQNNGV. With 5 bases removed from V and 5 bases from J, the gap between germline ends came to 6 bases. This CDR3 reads CASSMTTGELFF. CDR3 DNA sequence: TGTGCCAGCAGCATGACAACCGGGGAGCTGTTTTTT.

V is TRBV5-5 and J is TRBJ2-5; D is possibly TRBD1 (6 bases). Trimming left V 0 bases short and J 4 bases short, with 13 bases between. The CDR3 has 15 amino acids. The V gene's germline CDR1 is SGHKS and CDR2 YYEKEE (reference sequence). DNA of the CDR3: TGTGCCAGCAGCTTGGTTGGGCAGGGGCGAGAGACCCAGTACTTC. The encoded protein is CASSLVGQGRETQYF.

The rearrangement uses TRBV10-1 and TRBJ1-6, with a tentative D call TRBD1 (6 bases). With 3 bases removed from V and 8 bases from J, the gap between germline ends came to 8 bases. Germline V gene sequence: CDR1 WNHNN, CDR2 SYGVQD (reference sequence). The CDR3 contains 13 residues. The CDR3 DNA sequence: TGCGCCAGCAGTGAACAGGGTGATTCACCCCTCCACTTT. Residues: CASSEQGDSPLHF.

V and J are TRBV6-1 and TRBJ1-2; D is undetermined. Trimming removed 2 bases from V and 5 bases from J, with 15 bases in between. The CDR3 loop spans 15 amino acids. Germline assignment: CDR1 MNHNS and CDR2 SASEGT. The CDR3 bases are TGTGCCAGCAGTGAATATGGGAAAAGTCGTTATGGCTACACCTTC. Translating gives CASSEYGKSRYGYTF.

The V call is TRBV10-2, the J call TRBJ1-3, with D maybe TRBD1 (5 bases). Trimming removed 8 bases from V and 1 base from J, with 12 bases in between. The CDR3 totals 14 residues. CDR1 WSHSY and CDR2 SAAADI come from the germline V gene. The CDR3 nucleotides are TGCGCCAGCCATACGGGACTATCTGGAAACACCATATATTTT. It translates to CASHTGLSGNTIYF.

The chain joins TRBV4-1 to TRBJ2-1; D unresolved. Between the trimmed V and J ends, which lost 1 base and 9 bases, there was a span of 4 bases. Germline CDR1 MGHRA, CDR2 YSYEKL. The CDR3 is 11 residues long. This CDR3 reads CASSQAGEQFF. Written as DNA, the CDR3 is TGCGCCAGCAGCCAAGCGGGTGAGCAGTTCTTC.

The chain uses TRBV29-1 and TRBJ1-1; D might be TRBD1 (6 bases). The V gene's germline CDR1 is SQVTM and CDR2 ANQGSEA. The CDR3 length is 16 residues. V lost 6 bases, J lost 1 base, and 21 bases lay in between. The CDR3 reads CSVDENRQERNTEAFF. CDR3 in DNA: TGCAGCGTCGACGAGAACCGACAGGAGCGGAACACTGAAGCTTTCTTT.